These 5 T cell receptor beta chains share one sample of origin, sequenced in a study of T-cell memory formation after mild COVID-19 (dated by TCRdb to about 2021). Libraries were built with 5' RACE. Sequencing was performed on an Illumina NovaSeq 6000. Clones were called with MiXCR by TCRdb after fastp trimmed the public reads at Q25, and only in-frame beta chains were retained. Rows matching on CDR3 protein sequence are summarized as one entry with the most common DNA and genes. This sample is represented by around 430,000 distinct CDR3 sequences; about a sixth of them were singletons. The ten biggest clones cover about 22% of the sample. Sequenced sample: PBMCs or a T cell subset sorted from them (not recorded which). The receptors come from a man between 18 and 35 years old who had mild COVID-19 (a few samples of this study predate the infection). The sample titles of this study are shuffled in the database, so cell type and time point are left out; the donor was told from shared clones.

The chain uses TRBV5-1 and TRBJ2-7, with 7 bases lining up with TRBD1. There are 14 residues in the CDR3. Germline lookup yields CDR1 SGHRS and CDR2 YFSETQ. V was clipped by 4 bases and J by 4 bases; unmatched bases: 8. CDR3 loop: CASSPGDSYYEQYV. CDR3 in DNA: TGCGCCAGCAGCCCTGGGGACAGCTATTACGAGCAGTACGTC.

The chain has TRBV28 and TRBJ1-2; D is possibly TRBD1 (5 bases). In germline, CDR1 is MDHEN, CDR2 SYDVKM. This CDR3 comprises 15 residues. The germline V and J ends were trimmed by 5 bases and 3 bases, with 16 bases remaining between them. CDR3 DNA sequence: TGTGCCAGCAGTGAAGAAGGGAGGGGTCACTATGGCTACACCTTC. It encodes CASSEEGRGHYGYTF.

The chain couples TRBV20-1 to TRBJ2-7, with D perhaps matching TRBD2 (6 bases). The germline gives CDR1 DFQATT, CDR2 SNEGSKA (reference sequence). The V gene lost 6 bases and the J gene lost 6 bases, with 18 bases spanning the gap. The CDR3 consists of 13 residues. The DNA of the CDR3 is TGCAGTGCCCGAGGACTACTTGGGGGCGAGCAGTACTTC. This codes for CSARGLLGGEQYF.

Regarding this clonotype: Given a much more abundant clone one base away, this may be a read error. The CDR3 DNA sequence: TGTGCCAGCAGTCACGGGGCCCAAGAGACCCAGTACTTC. This codes for CASSHGAQETQYF. The rearrangement joins TRBV12-3 or TRBV12-4 to TRBJ2-5, with D perhaps assigned TRBD1 or TRBD2 (5 bases each). The V and J ends lost 5 bases and 1 base respectively, with 8 bases between them. CDR3 length equals 13 residues.

The chain couples TRBV9 to TRBJ2-3, with unresolved D. CDR1 is SGDLS and CDR2 is YYNGEE in the germline V gene. The CDR3 has 15 amino acids. The V end was cut by 0 bases, the J end by 3 bases, with 11 bases between. CDR3 amino acids: CASSVAWTRTDTQYF. The DNA for the CDR3 is TGTGCCAGCAGCGTAGCTTGGACCCGTACAGATACGCAGTATTTT.